A selection of T cell receptor beta chains follows, all from one sample in a study of blood T cell repertoires in COVID-19. TCRdb's table, derived via immunoSEQ multiplex PCR, lists solely in-frame clones and lacks some. The sample carries around 450,000 clones, less than 95% recorded once. Specimen: PBMCs or T cells enriched from blood (not recorded which). These receptor sequences come from a young man who had recovered from COVID-19. The CDR3 runs from the conserved cysteine through the conserved F or W. The D gene is left open where the match is weak. The size field is filled for only some rows; it gives once, few, many or a size class.

v_gene	abundance	j_gene	d_gene	CDR3aa	CDR3nt
TRBV3-1/TRBV3-2	NA	TRBJ2-3	NA	CASSQERLTFTDTQYF	TGTGCCAGCAGCCAAGAGCGACTCACTTTCACAGATACGCAGTATTTT
TRBV11-2	once	TRBJ1-6	NA	CASSSLNSPLHF	TGTGCCAGCAGCTCCCTAAATTCACCCCTCCACTTT
TRBV7-8	NA	TRBJ2-1	NA	CASSQPTGNNEQFF	TGTGCCAGCAGCCAGCCTACAGGGAACAATGAGCAGTTCTTC
TRBV2	NA	TRBJ2-2	TRBD1	CASSRRQGWNGELFF	TGTGCCAGCAGTAGGAGACAGGGTTGGAACGGGGAGCTGTTTTTT
TRBV4-1	NA	TRBJ2-1	TRBD2	CASSHVGGRRRGYNEQFF	TGCGCCAGCAGCCACGTCGGGGGGAGACGCCGTGGCTACAATGAGCAGTTCTTC
TRBV19	NA	TRBJ1-1	TRBD1	CASRQGSTGGQRTEAFF	TGTGCCAGCCGGCAGGGGTCTACAGGGGGCCAGCGGACTGAAGCTTTCTTT
TRBV7-6	NA	TRBJ1-1	TRBD1	CASSSPGQGNEAFF	TGTGCCAGCAGCTCCCCGGGACAGGGAAACGAAGCTTTCTTT
TRBV24-1	NA	TRBJ1-5	NA	CATSDLRGNSNQPQHF	TGTGCCACCAGTGATTTGCGTGGCAATAGCAATCAGCCCCAGCATTTT
TRBV5-1	NA	TRBJ1-2	TRBD1	CASSLTGEEGYTF	TGCGCCAGCAGCTTGACAGGGGAAGAGGGCTACACCTTC
TRBV5-1	NA	TRBJ2-2	TRBD2	CASSRAGEGNGELFF	TGCGCCAGCAGTCGTGCGGGAGAAGGGAACGGGGAGCTGTTTTTT
TRBV27	NA	TRBJ2-1	TRBD2	CASSYWTSGDEQFF	TGTGCCAGCAGTTACTGGACTAGTGGCGATGAGCAGTTCTTC
TRBV9	once	TRBJ2-1	TRBD2	CASSAGLAGQFQFF	TGTGCCAGCAGCGCGGGACTAGCGGGGCAATTCCAGTTCTTC
TRBV21-1	NA	TRBJ1-5	NA	CASSKAPLLEGGSNQPQHF	TGTGCCAGCAGCAAAGCCCCTCTCCTCGAAGGGGGTAGCAATCAGCCCCAGCATTTT
TRBV7-2	NA	TRBJ1-1	TRBD1	CASRPGQGSTEAFF	TGTGCCAGCAGGCCCGGACAGGGGAGCACTGAAGCTTTCTTT
TRBV30	NA	TRBJ2-1	NA	CAWSVLFNEQFF	TGTGCCTGGAGTGTACTCTTCAATGAGCAGTTCTTC
TRBV6-5	NA	TRBJ2-5	NA	CATSEGGRVSETQYF	TGTGCCACCTCGGAGGGTGGCAGGGTGTCGGAGACCCAGTACTTC
TRBV5-1	NA	TRBJ1-6	TRBD1	CASRLQGDYNSPLHF	TGCGCCAGCAGGCTTCAGGGGGACTATAATTCACCCCTCCACTTT
TRBV6-2/TRBV6-3	NA	TRBJ2-1	TRBD1	CASSYHRGTEQFF	TGTGCCAGCAGTTACCACAGGGGGACTGAGCAGTTCTTC
TRBV3-1/TRBV3-2	NA	TRBJ2-2	NA	CASSRLGTGELFF	TGTGCCAGCAGCCGACTGGGCACCGGGGAGCTGTTTTTT
TRBV27	NA	TRBJ1-5	NA	CASRSSPGGEPQHF	TGTGCCAGCAGATCGTCCCCAGGCGGGGAGCCCCAGCATTTT
TRBV3-1/TRBV3-2	NA	TRBJ1-1	TRBD1	CASSDRDRGEAFF	TGTGCCAGCAGCGACCGGGACAGGGGTGAAGCTTTCTTT
TRBV28	NA	TRBJ1-5	NA	CASSPQVRNQPQHF	TGTGCCAGCAGTCCACAGGTTAGGAATCAGCCCCAGCATTTT
TRBV3-1/TRBV3-2	NA	TRBJ2-5	TRBD2	CASSLGLARRKRGETQYF	TGTGCCAGCAGCTTGGGACTAGCGCGACGTAAGAGGGGAGAGACCCAGTACTTC
TRBV20-1	NA	TRBJ1-1	NA	CSASRGRALGTEAFF	TGCAGTGCTAGTCGCGGCAGGGCCCTTGGTACTGAAGCTTTCTTT
TRBV6-5	NA	TRBJ2-7	NA	CASKRNPPSYEQYF	TGTGCCAGCAAGAGGAACCCTCCCTCCTACGAGCAGTACTTC
TRBV28	NA	TRBJ1-5	TRBD1	CASSPHRGSNQPQHF	TGTGCCAGCAGTCCTCACAGGGGAAGCAATCAGCCCCAGCATTTT
TRBV7-9	NA	TRBJ2-6	TRBD1	CASSQLQGALSGANVLTF	TGTGCCAGCAGCCAACTACAGGGGGCATTATCTGGGGCCAACGTCCTGACTTTC
TRBV13	NA	TRBJ1-2	NA	CASSLGALEHGYTF	TGTGCCAGCAGCTTAGGGGCTCTGGAGCATGGCTACACCTTC
TRBV11-3	NA	TRBJ2-3	TRBD1	CASSLDGTVTDTQYF	TGTGCCAGCAGCTTAGATGGGACAGTCACAGATACGCAGTATTTT
TRBV10-1	NA	TRBJ1-1	TRBD1	CASSVDRGPAEAFF	TGCGCCAGCAGTGTTGACAGGGGGCCTGCTGAAGCTTTCTTT
TRBV3-1/TRBV3-2	NA	TRBJ1-2	NA	CASSQAVGEGYRGYTF	TGTGCCAGCAGCCAAGCGGTGGGGGAGGGCTATCGTGGCTACACCTTC
TRBV11-2	NA	TRBJ2-5	NA	CASSLPGETQYF	TGTGCCAGCAGCTTACCCGGGGAGACCCAGTACTTC
TRBV18	NA	TRBJ1-2	NA	CASSRNRENFYGYTF	TGTGCCAGCTCACGCAACAGGGAGAACTTCTATGGCTACACCTTC
TRBV19	NA	TRBJ1-1	NA	CASRRELGHSEAFF	TGTGCCAGCCGCCGGGAACTGGGCCATTCTGAAGCTTTCTTT
TRBV19	once	TRBJ1-2	NA	CASRLTGLYGYTF	TGTGCCAGTAGGTTGACAGGACTTTATGGCTACACCTTC
TRBV19	NA	TRBJ1-1	NA	CASYQGNTEAFF	TGTGCCAGTTACCAGGGGAACACTGAAGCTTTCTTT
TRBV27	NA	TRBJ1-5	NA	CASSLYATSSNQPQHF	TGTGCCAGCAGTTTATACGCGACAAGCTCCAATCAGCCCCAGCATTTT
TRBV5-1	NA	TRBJ1-4	NA	CATSEGLGEKLFF	TGCGCCACCTCCGAGGGATTAGGAGAAAAACTGTTTTTT
TRBV6-5	NA	TRBJ2-7	TRBD2	CASSYRLAGAYEQYF	TGTGCCAGCAGTTACCGTCTAGCGGGAGCCTACGAGCAGTACTTC
TRBV15	NA	TRBJ2-5	NA	CATSRANIKAGETQYF	TGTGCCACCAGCAGAGCTAATATAAAAGCGGGAGAGACCCAGTACTTC
TRBV10-3	NA	TRBJ1-1	NA	CAISESVTREAFF	TGTGCCATCAGTGAGTCCGTGACTCGGGAAGCTTTCTTT
TRBV3-1/TRBV3-2	few	TRBJ1-2	NA	CASSHRSRGNGYTF	TGTGCCAGCAGCCATAGATCCAGGGGCAATGGCTACACCTTC
TRBV18	NA	TRBJ2-7	TRBD2	CASSPPGLAGGSYNYEQYF	TGTGCCAGCTCACCACCCGGACTAGCGGGAGGGAGTTACAACTACGAGCAGTACTTC
TRBV28	NA	TRBJ2-7	TRBD1	CASSGSGTALYF	TGTGCCAGCAGTGGATCCGGGACAGCCTTGTACTTC
TRBV5-1	once	TRBJ1-2	NA	CASSRGTEANYGYTF	TGCGCCAGCAGCCGGGGGACGGAGGCTAACTATGGCTACACCTTC
TRBV11-3	NA	TRBJ1-1	NA	CASSLSQLKNTEAFF	TGTGCCAGCAGCTTGAGTCAACTCAAAAACACTGAAGCTTTCTTT
TRBV5-1	NA	TRBJ2-5	TRBD1	CASSLTGPEETQYF	TGCGCCAGCAGCCTGACAGGGCCAGAGGAGACCCAGTACTTC
TRBV3-1/TRBV3-2	NA	TRBJ1-6	NA	CASSHAGQINSPLHF	TGTGCCAGCAGCCATGCCGGACAGATTAATTCACCCCTCCACTTT
TRBV3-1/TRBV3-2	once	TRBJ1-5	TRBD1	CASSQERPRTGQQPQHF	TGTGCCAGCAGCCAAGAACGCCCTCGGACAGGGCAACAGCCCCAGCATTTT
TRBV10-3	once	TRBJ2-1	NA	CAISHTSKRNEQFF	TGTGCCATCAGCCACACTAGCAAGAGGAATGAGCAGTTCTTC
TRBV6-5	NA	TRBJ1-5	TRBD1	CASSPGGGNQPQHF	TGTGCCAGCAGTCCAGGGGGCGGCAATCAGCCCCAGCATTTT
TRBV19	NA	TRBJ2-7	NA	CASRMTEPVSEQYF	TGTGCCAGTAGGATGACAGAGCCCGTCTCCGAGCAGTACTTC
TRBV19	once	TRBJ2-7	NA	CASSTPPRDWAYEQYF	TGTGCCAGTAGTACCCCCCCCCGGGACTGGGCCTACGAGCAGTACTTC
TRBV5-1	NA	TRBJ2-1	TRBD2	CASKSGVDNEQFF	TGCGCCAGTAAAAGCGGGGTTGACAATGAGCAGTTCTTC
TRBV5-5	NA	TRBJ2-5	TRBD1	CASSDLRQGIAETQYF	TGTGCCAGCAGCGACCTTAGACAGGGTATAGCAGAGACCCAGTACTTC
TRBV24-1	NA	TRBJ1-1	NA	CATSYPGKTEAFF	TGTGCCACCAGTTACCCGGGGAAAACTGAAGCTTTCTTT
TRBV3-1/TRBV3-2	NA	TRBJ1-2	NA	CASSQFPYGYTF	TGTGCCAGCAGCCAATTCCCTTATGGCTACACCTTC